The source of this T cell receptor beta chain is a study of patients and donors after allogeneic stem cell transplantation. Each CDR3 protein gets one entry after TCRdb re-called the RT-PCR reads with MiXCR. In the table there are over 130,000 distinct CDR3 sequences, about a third of which are singletons. This clonotype was observed many times. Germline V gene data show CDR1 as SGDLS and CDR2 as YYNGEE. V trimming: 3 bases; J trimming: 15 bases; junction bases outside the gene matches: 8. The CDR3 spans 13 residues. The sequenced sample consisted of blood, either unsorted or a sorted T cell fraction (not recorded which). This chain links TRBV9 with TRBJ1-4; 10 bases align to TRBD1. The sequence derives from a human donor who was either an allogeneic HSCT recipient or a stem cell or donor lymphocyte infusion donor (not recorded which). It is not recorded whose cells these are; they may come from a transplant donor. The CDR3 nucleotides read TGTGCCAGCAGCGAAGCCCCGGACAGGGGGTTGTTTTTT. It codes for CASSEAPDRGLFF. The whole variable domain, filled in from reference TRBV9 and TRBJ1-4, reads DSGVTQTPKHLITATGQRVTLRCSPRSGDLSVYWYQQSLDQGLQFLIQYYNGEERAKGNILERFSAQQFPDLHSELNLSSLELGDSALYFCASSEAPDRGLFFGSGTQLSVL.